The clone carrying this T cell receptor beta chain was seen repeatedly, ten times or more. Its target is not known. These data come from a study of T cells in Graves' hyperthyroidism and ophthalmopathy. There were TCR beta CDR3 regions amplified from RNA transcripts. In the first-round RT-PCR of the TCR CDR3, the HTBI primer set was used. TCRdb re-called the multiplex PCR reads with MiXCR, one entry per CDR3 protein. The table has about 180,000 distinct CDR3 sequences, about a sixth seen once. Study-wide findings and caveats: Most thyroid clonotypes expanded above 0.001 appeared in blood too. Ophthalmopathy was predicted by the model a median of 6.5 months ahead of onset.

Sequenced: blood. This receptor was identified in a woman in her fifties or sixties with Graves' hyperthyroidism.

CDR3 coding DNA: TGTGCCAGCAGCCTAGGCCCGGGCGGGGGGGCCAATGAGCAGTTCTTC. Its protein is CASSLGPGGGANEQFF. The chain combines TRBV11-2 with TRBJ2-1; 9 bases are a match to TRBD2. Per germline, CDR1 SGHAT and CDR2 FQNNGV. The CDR3 totals 16 residues. J gave up 6 bases and V 5 bases, and 11 bases lay outside the gene matches.